The 29 T cell receptor beta chains below were found in one sample sequenced in a study of blood T cells in healthy people across ages. The use of a sample-barcoded 5' primer and a J-beta primer mix characterized a second PCR of about 7 to 12 cycles. TCRdb reprocessed the 5' RACE reads via MiXCR and lists one record per CDR3 protein. The sample contains around 1.5 million distinct CDR3 sequences, roughly a third of which appear only once. The sequencing input was blood. These TCRs come from a woman in her twenties or thirties in good health.

The table lists this clonotype with a few counts. J is TRBJ2-1 and V is TRBV5-1, with 8 nucleotides matching TRBD2. CDR3 length equals 18 residues. J gave up 10 bases and V 0 bases, and 18 bases lay outside the gene matches. CDR1 and CDR2 (germline): SGHRS, YFSETQ. Here the CDR3 DNA reads TGCGCCAGCAGCTTGGCTGGGGGTCCGGGACTAGTAGCCAGGGAGCAGTTCTTC. This codes for CASSLAGGPGLVAREQFF.

About this clonotype itself: The junction shows a germline mismatch at one end, possibly a read error. CDR3 region: CAGSFEGRQPQHF. In DNA, the CDR3 is TGTGCCGGCAGCTTCGAGGGTCGTCAGCCCCAGCATTTT. The chain uses TRBV7-2 and TRBJ1-5; the D is unclear. The V gene's germline CDR1 is SGHTA and CDR2 FQGNSA. The CDR3 is 13 amino acids.

The rearrangement links TRBV7-9 to TRBJ2-1; a weak D match, TRBD2 (5 bases). The CDR3 has 16 residues. From germline, CDR1 is SEHNR and CDR2 FQNEAQ (reference sequence). Deletions cut 5 bases from V and 10 bases from J, with 24 bases between. The CDR3 coding sequence is TGTGCCAGCAGCCTCCCACCTCTGACACGACTATGGGAGCAGTTCTTC. Its protein product is CASSLPPLTRLWEQFF. Full variable domain (remainder filled in from reference TRBV7-9 and TRBJ2-1): DTGVSQNPRHKITKRGQNVTFRCDPISEHNRLYWYRQTLGQGPEFLTYFQNEAQLEKSRLLSDRFSAERPKGSFSTLEIQRTEQGDSAMYLCASSLPPLTRLWEQFFGPGTRLTVL.

This clonotype was seen more than once but under ten times. V is TRBV5-1 and J is TRBJ2-1, with D perhaps matching TRBD2 (7 bases). V shed 4 bases and J shed 9 bases, with 14 bases lying between them. This CDR3 has 13 residues. Germline V gene data show CDR1 as SGHRS and CDR2 as YFSETQ. The CDR3, as DNA: TGCGCCAGCAGCCTAGCTAGGGGGGGTGAGCAGTTCTTC. It translates to CASSLARGGEQFF.

As for this clonotype: The germline gene is not matched at one end of the junction; a read error may be the cause. The chain joins TRBV7-3 to TRBJ2-1; 8 nucleotides align to TRBD2. CDR1 and CDR2 (germline): SGHTA, FQGTGA. The CDR3 totals 15 residues. For the CDR3, the DNA is TGTGCCAGCAGCTTAGGCGGGGGGCTGGACAATGAGCGGTTCTTC. Amino acids: CASSLGGGLDNERFF.

The chain joins TRBV20-1 to TRBJ1-2; no reliable D call. The V and J ends lost 4 bases and 7 bases respectively, with 13 bases between them. The CDR3 sequence is 12 residues long. Germline V gene data show CDR1 as DFQATT and CDR2 as SNEGSKA (reference sequence). In DNA form, the CDR3 reads TGCAGTGCTAAACCGGAGTTTGGTGGCTACACCTTC. It is translated as CSAKPEFGGYTF.

The chain employs TRBV29-1 and TRBJ2-6; 7 bases fit TRBD1. J was trimmed by 4 bases and V by 6 bases; bases with no gene match: 6. This CDR3 is built from 14 residues. Germline loops: CDR1 SQVTM, CDR2 ANQGSEA. DNA of the CDR3: TGCAGCGTAACCGGGACAGCAGGGGCCAACGTCCTGACTTTC. Translating gives CSVTGTAGANVLTF.

This clonotype has a handful of counts. This chain links TRBV4-2 with TRBJ2-5, with D perhaps matching TRBD2 (6 bases). The germline V and J ends were trimmed by 0 bases and 4 bases, with 12 bases remaining between them. The CDR3 is 15 residues long. Germline loops: CDR1 LGHNA, CDR2 YNFKEQ. The CDR3 spells CASSQDPWDSETQYF. CDR3 nucleotides: TGTGCCAGCAGCCAAGATCCCTGGGACTCAGAGACCCAGTACTTC.

The V and J genes are TRBV6-5 and TRBJ1-2, with a tentative D call TRBD1 (5 bases). V was pared by 4 bases and J by 8 bases, with 17 bases between. CDR1 and CDR2 (germline): MNHEY, SVGAGI. This CDR3 is 14 amino acids long. Here the CDR3 DNA reads TGTGCCAGCAGTTCAACGGGACGGGCTAGGGGCTACACCTTC. Translation gives CASSSTGRARGYTF.

This clonotype has just a few counts. The V gene is TRBV11-2, the J gene TRBJ1-2; D is ambiguous. In germline, CDR1 is SGHAT, CDR2 FQNNGV. This CDR3 region has 14 residues. Trimming shortened V by 8 bases and J by 1 base, and 14 bases separated the two germline ends. The CDR3 protein is CASRARDYNYGYTF. The CDR3 DNA is TGTGCCAGCCGGGCGAGAGATTATAACTATGGCTACACCTTC.

Details on this clonotype: A far larger clone is off by one base, so a read error is likely. The gene calls are TRBV7-2 and TRBJ2-5; a possible D gene is TRBD1 (6 bases). The V end was cut by 0 bases, the J end by 11 bases, with 16 bases between. The CDR3 is 14 residues long. Germline assignment: CDR1 SGHTA and CDR2 FQGNSA. DNA of the CDR3: TGTGCCAGCAGCTTAGCGGGGGCGTCCTACAAGCAGTACTTC. This translates into CASSLAGASYKQYF.

The chain combines TRBV2 with TRBJ1-5; 9 bases are shared with TRBD1. J was trimmed by 7 bases and V by 6 bases; bases with no gene match: 13. This CDR3 has 16 residues. Germline V CDR1 and CDR2: SNHLY, FYNNEI. The CDR3 nucleotides are TGTGCCAGCAGCGGACCAGGGGGGACAGGGTACCAGCCCCAGCATTTT. Translating it yields CASSGPGGTGYQPQHF.

This chain joins TRBV5-4 and TRBJ1-4, with D perhaps matching TRBD1 (5 bases). Looked up from germline, CDR1 is SGHNT and CDR2 is YYREEE (reference sequence). V dropped 0 bases and J dropped 8 bases, with 14 bases sitting between them. The CDR3 sequence is 15 residues long. The CDR3 nucleotides read TGTGCCAGCAGCTTGGGACAGCGGGGTGAGGAAAAACTGTTTTTT. It translates to CASSLGQRGEEKLFF.

The chain uses TRBV5-6 and TRBJ2-7; D unclear. Trimming took off 2 bases at V and 6 bases at J, with 18 bases between the two ends. The germline V gene has CDR1 SGHDT and CDR2 YYEEEE. The CDR3 sequence is 15 residues long. The DNA of the CDR3 is TGTGCCAGCAGCTTTAGGCTCCCGACCCAGGCCGAGCAGTACTTC. Encoded protein: CASSFRLPTQAEQYF.

This clonotype was observed a few times. The chain carries TRBV7-9 and TRBJ1-2, with a possible D match to TRBD1 (5 bases). This CDR3 has 17 residues. Trimming pared 5 bases from V and 3 bases from J, leaving 22 bases between. Germline V gene sequence: CDR1 SEHNR, CDR2 FQNEAQ (reference sequence). In nucleotides, the CDR3 is TGTGCCAGCAGCCTCGTGCGGACAACCGCCGGGGACTATGGCTACACCTTC. Translation: CASSLVRTTAGDYGYTF.

This clonotype was detected only once. The V gene is TRBV7-9, the J gene TRBJ2-7, with 7 bases aligning to TRBD1. Germline CDR1 and CDR2: SEHNR and FQNEAQ (reference sequence). The CDR3 extends over 19 amino acids. With V trimmed by 4 bases and J by 3 bases, 21 bases remained unmatched. The CDR3 bases are TGTGCCAGCAGCTATACAGGGGCAGACTCAAAAGGTATCATCTACGAGCAGTACTTC. Amino acid sequence: CASSYTGADSKGIIYEQYF. Using reference TRBV7-9 and TRBJ2-7 for the parts outside the CDR3, the full variable domain is DTGVSQNPRHKITKRGQNVTFRCDPISEHNRLYWYRQTLGQGPEFLTYFQNEAQLEKSRLLSDRFSAERPKGSFSTLEIQRTEQGDSAMYLCASSYTGADSKGIIYEQYFGPGTRLTVT.

The chain employs TRBV2 and TRBJ2-1; 9 bases align to TRBD2. Trimming removed 4 bases from V and 5 bases from J; junction bases left unmatched: 9. Germline-derived CDR1 and CDR2 are SNHLY and FYNNEI. The CDR3 runs 16 residues. Here the CDR3 reads CASSGNWREGDNEQFF. The CDR3 coding sequence is TGTGCCAGCAGTGGCAACTGGCGGGAGGGGGACAATGAGCAGTTCTTC.

The chain has TRBV20-1 and TRBJ1-4, with unresolved D. The CDR3 is made up of 13 amino acids. The V gene's germline CDR1 is DFQATT and CDR2 SNEGSKA (reference sequence). The V end was cut by 0 bases, the J end by 12 bases, with 14 bases between. The DNA for the CDR3 is TGCAGTGCTAGAGATCCCCGATTCGTAGAACTGTTTTTT. Translation gives CSARDPRFVELFF.

The chain combines TRBV11-2 with TRBJ2-3; D could derive from TRBD1 or TRBD2 (5 bases each). CDR1 is SGHAT and CDR2 is FQNNGV in the germline V gene. The CDR3 has 17 amino acids. The V and J ends lost 1 base and 1 base respectively, with 15 bases between them. CDR3 in DNA: TGTGCCAGCAGCTTAGTCGGGGCTAAAGGTGGCACAGATACGCAGTATTTT. Its protein is CASSLVGAKGGTDTQYF.

The rearrangement uses TRBV4-1 and TRBJ2-2, with 13 bases aligning to TRBD2. Germline V gives CDR1 MGHRA, CDR2 YSYEKL. CDR3 size: 18 residues. V dropped 1 base and J dropped 6; count of bases not matched to a gene: 8. The CDR3 DNA is TGCGCCAGCAGCCAAGCAACTAGCGGGGGGGCCCGTTCCGGGGAGCTGTTTTTT. It is translated as CASSQATSGGARSGELFF.

This clonotype was seen only a few times. The J gene is TRBJ2-6, the V gene TRBV15; D gene uncertain. V was pared by 0 bases and J by 0 bases, with 0 bases between. Germline lookup yields CDR1 LNHNV and CDR2 YYDKDF (reference sequence). The CDR3 length is 14 residues. CDR3 loop: CATSRDSGANVLTF. The CDR3 DNA reads as TGTGCCACCAGCAGAGACTCTGGGGCCAACGTCCTGACTTTC. Full variable domain (rest looked up from reference TRBV15 and TRBJ2-6): DAMVIQNPRYQVTQFGKPVTLSCSQTLNHNVMYWYQQKSSQAPKLLFHYYDKDFNNEADTPDNFQSRRPNTSFCFLDIRSPGLGDTAMYLCATSRDSGANVLTFGAGSRLTVL.

This chain's CDR3 is CASSWAIAGPSADTQYF. The CDR3, as DNA: TGTGCCAGCAGCTGGGCTATAGCGGGGCCTAGCGCAGATACGCAGTATTTT. The chain couples TRBV7-2 to TRBJ2-3; TRBD2 matches 8 bases. The CDR3 is 17 amino acids. From germline, CDR1 is SGHTA and CDR2 FQGNSA. V shed 4 bases, J shed 4 bases, and the junction held 13 bases outside the gene matches.

This clonotype was observed a handful of times. J is TRBJ2-1 and V is TRBV7-9, with 8 bases that match TRBD1. The CDR3 consists of 15 residues. Trimming took 4 bases from V and 1 from J; bases not matched to a gene: 3. The germline gives CDR1 SEHNR, CDR2 FQNEAQ (reference sequence). CDR3 nucleotide sequence: TGTGCCAGCAGCTCGAGGACAGGGTCCTACAATGAGCAGTTCTTC. Its protein is CASSSRTGSYNEQFF.

This sequence joins TRBV20-1 and TRBJ1-4; TRBD1 might be the D (6 bases). The CDR3 covers 16 residues. Germline V gene data show CDR1 as DFQATT and CDR2 as SNEGSKA (reference sequence). V lost 2 bases and J 0 bases, leaving 13 bases between the germline ends. The DNA of the CDR3 is TGCAGTGCTAGATGGAAGGGGGTAGCAACTAATGAAAAACTGTTTTTT. Residues: CSARWKGVATNEKLFF.

The V and J genes are TRBV5-1 and TRBJ1-2; D unclear. Germline CDR1 SGHRS, CDR2 YFSETQ. The CDR3 loop spans 16 amino acids. The V end lost 0 bases, the J end lost 4 bases, and 16 bases lay between the germline ends. The CDR3 loop is CASSLAMVGSSYGYTF. The CDR3 DNA reads TGCGCCAGCAGCTTGGCCATGGTGGGTTCCAGCTATGGCTACACCTTC.

This sequence joins TRBV2 and TRBJ1-2, with 7 nucleotides matching TRBD1. V shed 8 bases, J shed 5 bases, and the junction held 5 bases outside the gene matches. The CDR3 has 12 amino acids. CDR1 is SNHLY, CDR2 FYNNEI, per germline. The CDR3 reads CASEGGAYGYTF. DNA of the CDR3: TGTGCCAGCGAAGGGGGCGCTTATGGCTACACCTTC.

The table lists this clonotype with a few counts. The rearrangement links TRBV20-1 to TRBJ2-7; TRBD1 aligns across 7 bases. V was pared by 7 bases and J by 2 bases, with 5 bases of the junction left unmatched. In germline, CDR1 is DFQATT, CDR2 SNEGSKA (reference sequence). This CDR3 has 12 residues. The chain's CDR3 is CSGGTATYEQYF. The DNA for the CDR3 is TGCAGTGGAGGGACAGCAACCTACGAGCAGTACTTC.

This clonotype was seen ten or more times. The rearrangement uses TRBV29-1 and TRBJ2-1; 7 positions match TRBD2. V lost 7 bases to trimming and J lost 4 bases; unmatched junction nucleotides: 10. The germline CDR1 and CDR2 sequences are SQVTM and ANQGSEA. This CDR3 is built from 14 residues. CDR3 protein: CSGVARGDYNEQFF. Here the CDR3 DNA reads TGCAGCGGCGTAGCCCGGGGGGATTACAATGAGCAGTTCTTC.

This clonotype was observed a single time. The chain joins TRBV7-2 to TRBJ2-3; TRBD2 aligns across 11 bases. V shed 8 bases and J 2 bases; nucleotides not matched to a gene: 9. Germline-derived CDR1 and CDR2 are SGHTA and FQGNSA. The CDR3 has 16 amino acids. Here the CDR3 reads CASGTSSGGYTDTQYF. CDR3 nucleotides: TGTGCCAGCGGCACCTCTAGCGGGGGGTACACAGATACGCAGTATTTT.